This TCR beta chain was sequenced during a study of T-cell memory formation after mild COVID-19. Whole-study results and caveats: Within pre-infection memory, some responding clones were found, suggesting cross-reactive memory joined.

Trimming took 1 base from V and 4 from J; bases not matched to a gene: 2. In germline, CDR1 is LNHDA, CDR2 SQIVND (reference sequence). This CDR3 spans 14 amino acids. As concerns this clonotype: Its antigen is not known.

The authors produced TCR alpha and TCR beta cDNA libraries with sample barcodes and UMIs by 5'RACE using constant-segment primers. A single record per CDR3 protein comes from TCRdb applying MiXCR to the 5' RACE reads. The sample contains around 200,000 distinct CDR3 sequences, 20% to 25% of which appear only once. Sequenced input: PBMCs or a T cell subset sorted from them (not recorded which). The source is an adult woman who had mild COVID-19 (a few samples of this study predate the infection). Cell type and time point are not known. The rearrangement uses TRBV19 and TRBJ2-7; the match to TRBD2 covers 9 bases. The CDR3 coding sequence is TGTGCCAGTAGTATAGTAGCGGGAGCGTACGAGCAGTACTTC. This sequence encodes CASSIVAGAYEQYF. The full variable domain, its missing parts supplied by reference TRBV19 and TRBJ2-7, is DGGITQSPKYLFRKEGQNVTLSCEQNLNHDAMYWYRQDPGQGLRLIYYSQIVNDFQKGDIAEGYSVSREKKESFPLTVTSAQKNPTAFYLCASSIVAGAYEQYFGPGTRLTVT.